Presented here are 10 T cell receptor beta chains from one specimen sequenced in a study of OX40 agonist ivuxolimab in advanced cancers. The assay was immunoSEQ multiplex PCR, and TCRdb's table has in-frame clones only and misses some. The sample holds fewer than 35,000 clones; 80% to 90% are singletons and the top ten take approximately 21%. Sequences were derived from CD4+ or CD8+ T cells sorted from blood, sampled in a trial of the OX40 agonist ivuxolimab. Receptors were obtained from an adult with an advanced solid tumor such as melanoma, head and neck, liver or kidney cancer.

The V call is TRBV6-1, the J call TRBJ2-7, with 10 positions matching TRBD2. V was clipped by 6 bases and J by 4 bases; unmatched bases: 9. The germline V gene encodes CDR1 MNHNS and CDR2 SASEGT. The CDR3 loop spans 15 amino acids. CDR3 in amino acids: CASSTSGRARYEQYF. The CDR3 DNA reads as TGTGCCAGCAGCACCAGCGGGAGGGCCAGATACGAGCAGTACTTC.

Notes on this clone: Mismatch with germline at one junction end may stem from a read error. J is TRBJ2-2 and V is TRBV28; 7 bases fit TRBD2. Germline V lookup: CDR1 MDHEN, CDR2 SYDVKM. CDR3 length: 16 residues. CDR3 in amino acids: CASGWAQAGTHRGAVF. The DNA for the CDR3 is TGTGCCAGCGGTTGGGCCCAAGCGGGGACTCACCGGGGAGCTGTTTTT.

The chain carries TRBV5-6 and TRBJ2-6; D gene unclear. The V end was cut by 1 base, the J end by 4 bases, with 12 bases between. CDR3 length: 16 amino acids. Germline V gene lookup returns CDR1 SGHDT and CDR2 YYEEEE. CDR3 loop: CASSLLSMSGANVLTF. The DNA of the CDR3 is TGTGCCAGCAGCTTGCTTTCTATGTCAGGGGCCAACGTCCTGACTTTC.

This rearrangement joins TRBV9 to TRBJ2-2; possible D gene TRBD2, 6 bases. The V end was cut by 2 bases, the J end by 6 bases, with 8 bases between. There are 13 residues in the CDR3. Germline CDR1 is SGDLS and CDR2 is YYNGEE. The CDR3 DNA is TGTGCCAGCAGCGTGCGGGGCGCCGGGGAGCTGTTTTTT. Amino acids: CASSVRGAGELFF.

Concerning this clone: The junction does not match germline at one end; this may be a read error. DNA for the CDR3: TGTGCCACCAGCGTGGGGACTTCCCCCTCCCACGAGCAGTACTTC. This translates into CATSVGTSPSHEQYF. The chain uses TRBV15 and TRBJ2-7; D perhaps matches TRBD2 (6 bases). There are 15 residues in the CDR3. Per the germline V gene, CDR1 is LNHNV and CDR2 is YYDKDF (reference sequence).

The chain uses TRBV21-1 and TRBJ1-1. TRBV21-1 is a pseudogene. This CDR3 contains 17 residues. As DNA, the CDR3 is TGTGCCAGCAGCAAAGTGAGGGAGAACGGATGGGGCACTGAAGCTTTCTTT. It specifies CASSKVRENGWGTEAFF.

V is TRBV4-2 and J is TRBJ1-1; D remains unclear. Per the germline V gene, CDR1 is LGHNA and CDR2 is YNFKEQ. V was shortened by 2 bases and J by 9 bases, with 16 bases between the two germline ends. This CDR3 has 14 residues. Here the CDR3 DNA reads TGTGCCAGCAGCCAATATCCTACGACGAATAAAGCTTTCTTT. Translating gives CASSQYPTTNKAFF.

CDR3 region: CASSLEVADTQYF. The CDR3 DNA reads as TGCGCCAGCAGCTTGGAAGTAGCAGATACGCAGTATTTT. The chain employs TRBV5-1 and TRBJ2-3; no reliable D call. CDR3 length: 13 amino acids. V lost 0 bases and J lost 4, with 6 bases in between. The V gene's germline CDR1 is SGHRS and CDR2 YFSETQ.

This clone was counted once. The chain recombines TRBV6-1 with TRBJ2-5; D gene unclear. Matching the DNA end better, TRBJ2-7 makes the J call doubtful. Germline CDR1 and CDR2: MNHNS and SASEGT. CDR3 length: 13 residues. This chain's CDR3 is CASSEQDGYEQYF. CDR3 DNA sequence: TGTGCCAGCAGTGAACAGGACGGCTACGAGCAGTACTTC.

The chain couples TRBV9 to TRBJ2-2, with a possible D match to TRBD2 (6 bases). The length of the CDR3 is 12 residues. Trimming stripped 3 bases from V and 6 bases from J, with 6 bases between. Germline assignment: CDR1 SGDLS and CDR2 YYNGEE. The CDR3: CASSAGAGELFF. CDR3 coding DNA: TGTGCCAGCAGCGCGGGGGCCGGGGAGCTGTTTTTT.